These T cell receptor beta chains were read from a single sample in a study of technical replicates of blood from several donors. Produced via immunoSEQ multiplex PCR; TCRdb's table is partial and in-frame only. The sample has about 100,000 clones, nearly 96% seen once. The sample consisted of T cells isolated from PBMCs. Every receptor here comes from a human donor in good health. Each CDR3 is given with its conserved first and last residue. A D gene is named only where the DNA matches it firmly. Expanded clones are given a class, and other clones once, few, many or no size at all.

-	TRBJ2-2	TRBV11-2	-	TGTGCCAGCAGCTTTCCACTCGGACAGTACACCGGGGAGCTGTTTTTT	CASSFPLGQYTGELFF
TRBD1	TRBJ2-6	TRBV6-5	-	TGTGCCAGCAGTTACGGGGGGACAGGGGGCGTCCTGACTTTC	CASSYGGTGGVLTF
-	TRBJ1-5	TRBV19	-	TGTGCCAGTAGTTTCGGAGATTATAGCAATCAGCCCCAGCATTTT	CASSFGDYSNQPQHF
TRBD1	TRBJ2-2	TRBV5-1	-	TGCGCCAGCAGTATTCAGGGGGCGCTGGACACCGGGGAGCTGTTTTTT	CASSIQGALDTGELFF
-	TRBJ2-7	TRBV30	-	TGTGCCTGGAGTGTAAGGAGGTACGAGCAGTACTTC	CAWSVRRYEQYF
TRBD1	TRBJ1-5	TRBV19	once	TGTGCCAGTAGACCCCCGGGACAGGGCTGGTATAGCAATCAGCCCCAGCATTTT	CASRPPGQGWYSNQPQHF
TRBD1	TRBJ1-2	TRBV25-1	-	TGTGCCAGCAGTGTAGATGACAGGGGCCGTGGCTACACCTTC	CASSVDDRGRGYTF
-	TRBJ1-1	TRBV15	-	TGTGCCACCAGCAGAGATCTAGGGGAAACTGAAGCTTTCTTT	CATSRDLGETEAFF
-	TRBJ2-2	TRBV27	-	TGTGCCAGCGGGCAGCCTATTGGGGAGCTGTTTTTT	CASGQPIGELFF
TRBD1	TRBJ2-3	TRBV28	-	TGTGCCAGCAGCTTAGGGACAGGGGCAGATACGCAGTATTTT	CASSLGTGADTQYF
-	TRBJ2-5	TRBV5-4	-	TGTGCCAGCAGCCCGACTACGTACCAAGAGACCCAGTACTTC	CASSPTTYQETQYF
-	TRBJ2-3	TRBV10-3	-	TGTGCCATCAGGCAGGAGGGCGCAGATACGCAGTATTTT	CAIRQEGADTQYF
-	TRBJ2-7	TRBV6-5	-	TGTGCCAGCAGTTACTCGAGGCAACCGGTCAGCGAGCAGTACTTC	CASSYSRQPVSEQYF
TRBD1	TRBJ1-6	TRBV5-4	-	TGTGCCAGCAGCTTTCCCGGACAGGGGAATAATTCACCCCTCCACTTT	CASSFPGQGNNSPLHF
TRBD1	TRBJ2-7	TRBV5-1	-	TGCGCCAGCAGCGTGGACAGGGGGAACGAGCAGTACTTC	CASSVDRGNEQYF
TRBD2	TRBJ2-2	TRBV19	-	TGTGCCAGTAGTATCGGGACTAGCGGGAGGGCGCGGGAGCTGTTTTTT	CASSIGTSGRARELFF
-	TRBJ2-7	TRBV7-6	-	TGTGCCAGCAGCCCTTCGACGCGGTACGAGCAGTACTTC	CASSPSTRYEQYF
TRBD2	TRBJ2-5	TRBV30	-	TGTGCCTGGAGTGTATCGGGGGGGCAACCTGACTTC	CAWSVSGGQPDF
TRBD2	TRBJ2-4	TRBV29-1	-	TGCAGCGTGGGGGTCCTAGCGGGACTAGCCAAAAACATTCAGTACTTC	CSVGVLAGLAKNIQYF
-	TRBJ1-3	TRBV28	-	TGTGCCGGGAAGGGGTCTGGAAACACCATATATTTT	CAGKGSGNTIYF
-	TRBJ2-2	TRBV29-1	-	TGCAGCGTTGAATTCCTAAACACCGGGGAGCTGTTTTTT	CSVEFLNTGELFF
TRBD1	TRBJ1-1	TRBV29-1	once	TGCAGCGTCGGACAGGGGAACACTGAAGCTTTCTTT	CSVGQGNTEAFF
-	TRBJ2-5	TRBV7-9	-	TGTGCCAGCAGCCTCGCGCCGTCCATAGAGCGAGAGTACTTC	CASSLAPSIEREYF
TRBD2	TRBJ2-1	TRBV28	-	TGTGCCAGCATGACGGGAGGGCCTCGCGGGTATGAGCAGTTCTTC	CASMTGGPRGYEQFF
TRBD2	TRBJ2-5	TRBV7-6	-	TGTGCCAGCAGCGAGGGACTAGCGGGAATTCAGGAAGAGACCCAGTACTTC	CASSEGLAGIQEETQYF
TRBD2	TRBJ2-5	TRBV5-1	-	TGCGCCAGCAGCTTGGGTAGCGGGGTACAAGAGACCCAGTACTTC	CASSLGSGVQETQYF
-	TRBJ2-3	TRBV11-2	-	TGTGCCAGCAGCCACCCCCCGGAGAATACGCAGTATTTT	CASSHPPENTQYF
-	TRBJ2-7	TRBV18	-	TGTGCCAGCTCACTAAACGGCGGGGACGCCTACGAGCAGTACTTC	CASSLNGGDAYEQYF
-	TRBJ2-5	TRBV5-1	-	TGCGCCAGCAGCCCCGAGCAGGGGTACCCGCAGGTTGTGACCCAGTACTTC	CASSPEQGYPQVVTQYF
-	TRBJ2-4	TRBV6-5	-	TGTGCCAGTACTGACAGTTTAGCCAAAAACATTCAGTACTTC	CASTDSLAKNIQYF
-	TRBJ2-7	TRBV7-9	-	TGTGCCAGCAGCTTAGGGGCATCGGGGGCCTACGAGCAGTACTTC	CASSLGASGAYEQYF
TRBD1	TRBJ2-7	TRBV7-2	-	TGTGCCAGCAGCCCCCGGACAGGGCCATCCTACGAGCAGTACTTC	CASSPRTGPSYEQYF
-	TRBJ2-7	TRBV4-1	-	TGCGCCAGCAGCCAAATGCGGGGACCCTCGGGGATCGGGCAGTACTTC	CASSQMRGPSGIGQYF
-	TRBJ2-7	TRBV4-1	-	TGCGCCAGCAGCCAACCATCCGGGGGCGAGCAGTACTTC	CASSQPSGGEQYF